The clone carrying this T cell receptor beta chain was picked up many times. Each CDR3 protein is one row after TCRdb ran MiXCR on the RT-PCR reads. The table includes approximately 300,000 distinct CDR3 sequences, about 20% detected once. These data belong to a study of response to subunit inactivated influenza vaccine. This specimen consisted of PBMCs from blood, obtained less than 22 months after vaccination. The receptor was derived from a man between 45 and 75 years old who received an inactivated influenza vaccine.

The CDR3 region has the DNA TGTGCCAGCAGCTCGGGACTAGCGGCGAACACCGGGGAGCTGTTTTTT. Translating gives CASSSGLAANTGELFF. This chain links TRBV5-5 with TRBJ2-2; 11 nucleotides line up with TRBD2. The CDR3 is 16 amino acids. Germline CDR1 and CDR2: SGHKS and YYEKEE (reference sequence). V trimming: 3 bases; J trimming: 0 bases; junction bases outside the gene matches: 1.